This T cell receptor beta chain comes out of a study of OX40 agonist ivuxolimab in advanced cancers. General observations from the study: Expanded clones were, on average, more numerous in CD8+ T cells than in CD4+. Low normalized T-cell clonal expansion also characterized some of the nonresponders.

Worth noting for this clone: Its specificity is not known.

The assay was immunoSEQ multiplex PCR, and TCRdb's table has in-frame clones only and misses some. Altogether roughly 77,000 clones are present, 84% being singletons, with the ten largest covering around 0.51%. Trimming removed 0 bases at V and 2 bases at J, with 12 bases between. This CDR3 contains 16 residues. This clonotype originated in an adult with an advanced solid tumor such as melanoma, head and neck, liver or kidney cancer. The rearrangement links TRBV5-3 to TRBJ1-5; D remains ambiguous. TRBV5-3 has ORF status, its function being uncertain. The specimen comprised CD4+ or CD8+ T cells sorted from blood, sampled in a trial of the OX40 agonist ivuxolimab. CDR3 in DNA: TGTGCCAGAAGCTTGGCCACGGGGATGGGCAATCAGCCCCAGCATTTT. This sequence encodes CARSLATGMGNQPQHF.